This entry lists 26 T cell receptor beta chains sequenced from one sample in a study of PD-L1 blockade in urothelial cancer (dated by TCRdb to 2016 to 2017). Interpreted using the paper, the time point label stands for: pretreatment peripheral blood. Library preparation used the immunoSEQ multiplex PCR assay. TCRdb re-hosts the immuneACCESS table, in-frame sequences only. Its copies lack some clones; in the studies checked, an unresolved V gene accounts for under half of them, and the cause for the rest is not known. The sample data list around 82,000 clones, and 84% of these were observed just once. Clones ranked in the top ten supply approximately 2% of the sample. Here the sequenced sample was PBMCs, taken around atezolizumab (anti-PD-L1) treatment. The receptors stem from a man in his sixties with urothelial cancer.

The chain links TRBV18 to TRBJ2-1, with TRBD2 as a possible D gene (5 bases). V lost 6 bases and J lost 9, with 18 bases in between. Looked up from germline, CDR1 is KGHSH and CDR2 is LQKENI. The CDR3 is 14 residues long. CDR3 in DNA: TGTGCCAGCTCCCCGGGGTCCACGGACGGTGAGCAGTTCTTC. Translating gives CASSPGSTDGEQFF.

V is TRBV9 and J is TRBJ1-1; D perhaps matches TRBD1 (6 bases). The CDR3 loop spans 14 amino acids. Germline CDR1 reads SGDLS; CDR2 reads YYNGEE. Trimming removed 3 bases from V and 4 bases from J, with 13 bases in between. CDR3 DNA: TGTGCCAGCAGCGCCAGGGGCGTGGGCACTGAAGCTTTCTTT. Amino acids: CASSARGVGTEAFF.

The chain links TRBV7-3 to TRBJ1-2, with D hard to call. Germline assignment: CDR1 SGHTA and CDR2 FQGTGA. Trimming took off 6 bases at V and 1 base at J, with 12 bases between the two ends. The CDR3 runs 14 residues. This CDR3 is CASRQPGNNYGYTF. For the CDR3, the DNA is TGTGCCAGCAGGCAACCGGGGAATAACTATGGCTACACCTTC.

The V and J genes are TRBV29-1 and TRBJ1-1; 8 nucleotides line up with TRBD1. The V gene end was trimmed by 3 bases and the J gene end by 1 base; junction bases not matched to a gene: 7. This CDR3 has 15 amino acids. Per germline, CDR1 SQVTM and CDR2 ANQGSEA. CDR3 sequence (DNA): TGCAGCGTTGATCCCACAGGGGGTAGGAACACTGAAGCTTTCTTT. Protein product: CSVDPTGGRNTEAFF.

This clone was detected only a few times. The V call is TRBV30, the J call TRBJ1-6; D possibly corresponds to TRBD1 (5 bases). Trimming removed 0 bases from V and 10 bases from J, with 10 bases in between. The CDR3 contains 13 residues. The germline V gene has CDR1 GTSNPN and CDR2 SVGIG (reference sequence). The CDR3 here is CAWSVPGHSPLHF. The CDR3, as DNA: TGTGCCTGGAGTGTCCCAGGGCACTCACCCCTCCACTTT.

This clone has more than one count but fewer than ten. Here the CDR3 DNA reads TGTGCCAGCAGGACCACGGACAGAAACACTGAAGCTTTCTTT. It encodes CASRTTDRNTEAFF. This chain joins TRBV6-1 and TRBJ1-1; D may be TRBD1 (6 bases). Germline V lookup: CDR1 MNHNS, CDR2 SASEGT. The CDR3 has 14 amino acids. Between the trimmed V and J ends, which lost 6 bases and 2 bases, there was a span of 13 bases.

CDR3 in amino acids: CASSWGLESSGNTIYF. The CDR3 nucleotides read TGTGCCAGCAGCTGGGGGCTAGAGAGCTCTGGAAACACCATATATTTT. The chain links TRBV5-6 to TRBJ1-3; D is possibly TRBD1 (6 bases). The length of the CDR3 is 16 residues. CDR1 SGHDT and CDR2 YYEEEE come from the germline V gene. Trimming removed 3 bases from V and 0 bases from J, with 13 bases in between.

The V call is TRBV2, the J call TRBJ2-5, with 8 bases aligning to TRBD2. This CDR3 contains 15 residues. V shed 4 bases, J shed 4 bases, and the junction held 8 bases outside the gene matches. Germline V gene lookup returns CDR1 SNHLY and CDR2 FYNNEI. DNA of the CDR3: TGTGCCAGCAGTGGCGGGGGGCCAGTGGGAGAGACCCAGTACTTC. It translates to CASSGGGPVGETQYF.

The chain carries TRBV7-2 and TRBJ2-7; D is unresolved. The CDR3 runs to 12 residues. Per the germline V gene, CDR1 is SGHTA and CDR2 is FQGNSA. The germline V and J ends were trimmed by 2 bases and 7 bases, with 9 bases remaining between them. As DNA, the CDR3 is TGTGCCAGCAGCTTATCCCTGCGTGAGCAGTACTTC. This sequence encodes CASSLSLREQYF.

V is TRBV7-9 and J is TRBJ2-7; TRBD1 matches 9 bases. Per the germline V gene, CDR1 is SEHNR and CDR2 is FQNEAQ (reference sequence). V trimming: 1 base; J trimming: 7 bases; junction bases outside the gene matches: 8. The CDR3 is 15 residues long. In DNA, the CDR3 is TGTGCCAGCAGCTTAGAGCGGGACAGGGTTTGGGAGCAGTACTTC. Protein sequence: CASSLERDRVWEQYF. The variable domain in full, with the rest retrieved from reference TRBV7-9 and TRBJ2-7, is DTGVSQNPRHKITKRGQNVTFRCDPISEHNRLYWYRQTLGQGPEFLTYFQNEAQLEKSRLLSDRFSAERPKGSFSTLEIQRTEQGDSAMYLCASSLERDRVWEQYFGPGTRLTVT.

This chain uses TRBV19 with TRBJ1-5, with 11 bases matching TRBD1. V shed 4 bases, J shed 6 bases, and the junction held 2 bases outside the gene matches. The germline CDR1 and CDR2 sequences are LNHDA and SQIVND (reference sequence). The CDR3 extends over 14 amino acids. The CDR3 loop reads CASSTGTGGQPQHF. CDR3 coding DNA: TGTGCCAGTAGTACCGGGACAGGGGGTCAGCCCCAGCATTTT.

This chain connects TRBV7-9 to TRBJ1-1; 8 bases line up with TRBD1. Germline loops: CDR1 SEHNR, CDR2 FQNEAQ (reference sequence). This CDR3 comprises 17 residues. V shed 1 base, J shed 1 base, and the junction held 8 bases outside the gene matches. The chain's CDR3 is CASSLDVVDRANTEAFF. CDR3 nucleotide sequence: TGTGCCAGCAGCTTAGATGTTGTGGACAGGGCGAACACTGAAGCTTTCTTT.

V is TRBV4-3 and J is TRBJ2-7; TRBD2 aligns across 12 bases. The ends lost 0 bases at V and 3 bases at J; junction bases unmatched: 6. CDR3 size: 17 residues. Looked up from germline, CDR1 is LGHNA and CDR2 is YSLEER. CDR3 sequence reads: CASSQDTLAGGLYEQYF. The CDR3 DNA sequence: TGCGCCAGCAGCCAAGATACCCTAGCGGGAGGGCTCTACGAGCAGTACTTC.

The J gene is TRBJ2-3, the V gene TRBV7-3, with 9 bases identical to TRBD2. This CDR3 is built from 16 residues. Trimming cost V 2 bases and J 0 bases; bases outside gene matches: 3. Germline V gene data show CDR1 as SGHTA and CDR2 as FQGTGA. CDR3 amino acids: CASSLATSGSTDTQYF. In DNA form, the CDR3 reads TGTGCCAGCAGCTTAGCTACTAGCGGGAGCACAGATACGCAGTATTTT.

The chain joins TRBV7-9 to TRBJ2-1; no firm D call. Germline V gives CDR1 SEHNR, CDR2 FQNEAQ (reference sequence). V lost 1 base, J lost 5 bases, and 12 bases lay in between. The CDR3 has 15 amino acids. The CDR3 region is CASSLVVGRHNEQFF. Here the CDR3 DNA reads TGTGCCAGCAGCTTAGTGGTCGGCAGGCACAATGAGCAGTTCTTC.

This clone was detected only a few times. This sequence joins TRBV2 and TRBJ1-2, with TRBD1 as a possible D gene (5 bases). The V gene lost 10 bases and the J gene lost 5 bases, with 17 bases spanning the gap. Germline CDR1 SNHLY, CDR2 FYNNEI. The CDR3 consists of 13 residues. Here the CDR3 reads CATEATGLYGYTF. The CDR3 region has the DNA TGTGCCACCGAAGCCACAGGTCTTTATGGCTACACCTTC.

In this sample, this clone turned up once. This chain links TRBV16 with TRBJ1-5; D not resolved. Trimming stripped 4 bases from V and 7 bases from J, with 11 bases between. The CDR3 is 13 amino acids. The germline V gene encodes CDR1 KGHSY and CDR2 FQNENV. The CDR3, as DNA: TGTGCCAGCAGCCCCACCCCGGGGCAGCCCCAGCATTTT. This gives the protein CASSPTPGQPQHF.

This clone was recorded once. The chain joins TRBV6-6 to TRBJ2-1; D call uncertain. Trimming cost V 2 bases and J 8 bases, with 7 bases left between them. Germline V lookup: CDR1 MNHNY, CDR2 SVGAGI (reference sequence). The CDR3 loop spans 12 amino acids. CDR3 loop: CASSYGVYEQFF. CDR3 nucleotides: TGTGCCAGCAGTTACGGAGTTTATGAGCAGTTCTTC.

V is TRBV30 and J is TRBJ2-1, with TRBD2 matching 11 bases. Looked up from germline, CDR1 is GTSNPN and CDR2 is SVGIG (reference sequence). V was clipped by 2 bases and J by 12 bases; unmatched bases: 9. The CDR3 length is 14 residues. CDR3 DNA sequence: TGTGCCTGGAGTTATAGCGGGGGGGCCGTTGTGCAGTTCTTC. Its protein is CAWSYSGGAVVQFF.

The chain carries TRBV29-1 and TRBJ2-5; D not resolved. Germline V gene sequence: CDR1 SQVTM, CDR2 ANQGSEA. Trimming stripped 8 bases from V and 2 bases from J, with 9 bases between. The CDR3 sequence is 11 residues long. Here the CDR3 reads CSTRTQETQYF. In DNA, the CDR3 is TGCAGCACCCGCACACAAGAGACCCAGTACTTC.

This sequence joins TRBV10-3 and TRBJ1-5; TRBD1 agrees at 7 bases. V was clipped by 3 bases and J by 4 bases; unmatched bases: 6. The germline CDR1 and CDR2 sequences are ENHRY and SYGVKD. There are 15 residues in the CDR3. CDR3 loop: CAISEAGQENQPQHF. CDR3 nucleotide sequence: TGTGCCATCAGTGAAGCCGGACAGGAGAATCAGCCCCAGCATTTT.

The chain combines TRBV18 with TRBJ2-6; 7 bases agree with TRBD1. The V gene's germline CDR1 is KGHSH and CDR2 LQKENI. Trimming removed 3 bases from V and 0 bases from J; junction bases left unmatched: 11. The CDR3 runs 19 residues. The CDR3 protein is CASSPQRTGGTSGANVLTF. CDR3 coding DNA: TGTGCCAGCTCACCCCAAAGGACAGGTGGAACCTCTGGGGCCAACGTCCTGACTTTC.

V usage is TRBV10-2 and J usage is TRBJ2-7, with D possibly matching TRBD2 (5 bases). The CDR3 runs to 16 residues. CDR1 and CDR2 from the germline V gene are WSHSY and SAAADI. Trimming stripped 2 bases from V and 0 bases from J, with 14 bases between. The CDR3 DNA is TGCGCCAGCAGTGAGATCGGCAGGAGGAGCTCCTACGAGCAGTACTTC. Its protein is CASSEIGRRSSYEQYF.

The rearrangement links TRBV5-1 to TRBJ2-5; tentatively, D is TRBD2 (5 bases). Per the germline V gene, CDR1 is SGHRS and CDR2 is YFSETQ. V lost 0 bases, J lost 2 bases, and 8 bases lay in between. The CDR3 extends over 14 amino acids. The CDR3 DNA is TGCGCCAGCAGCTTGGCCGGACTGCAAGAGACCCAGTACTTC. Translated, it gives CASSLAGLQETQYF.

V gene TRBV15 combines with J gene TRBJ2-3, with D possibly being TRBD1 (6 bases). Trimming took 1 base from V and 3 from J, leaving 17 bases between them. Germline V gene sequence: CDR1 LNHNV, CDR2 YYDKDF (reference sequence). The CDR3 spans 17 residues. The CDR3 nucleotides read TGTGCCACCAGCAGAGGAACAGGGCCGAGGAGTACAGATACGCAGTATTTT. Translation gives CATSRGTGPRSTDTQYF.

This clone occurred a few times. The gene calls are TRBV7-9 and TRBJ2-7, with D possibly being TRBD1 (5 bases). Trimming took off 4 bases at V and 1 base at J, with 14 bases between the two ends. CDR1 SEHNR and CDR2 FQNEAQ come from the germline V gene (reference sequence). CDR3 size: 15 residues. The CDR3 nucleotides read TGTGCCAGCAGCTCTCCGCTAGGGGATTCCTACGAGCAGTACTTC. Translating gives CASSSPLGDSYEQYF.